The 28 T cell receptor beta chains below come from one sample, sequenced in a study of CD8 T cells in Susac syndrome. When the RNA was reverse transcribed, random hexamers were used with an input of about 0.45 to 1 ug. TCRdb ran MiXCR on the immunoSEQ multiplex PCR reads and lists one entry per CDR3 protein. The sample has hundreds of thousands of distinct CDR3 sequences; roughly 90% are singletons. The sequenced sample was CD8+ T cells from PBMCs. Every receptor here comes from a human donor with multiple sclerosis.

In its sample, this clonotype was seen a few times. The rearrangement uses TRBV9 and TRBJ1-5, with unresolved D. Germline V lookup: CDR1 SGDLS, CDR2 YYNGEE. This CDR3 is built from 15 residues. Trimming shortened V by 1 base and J by 0 bases, and 8 bases separated the two germline ends. CDR3 region: CASSVTPGSNQPQHF. The DNA of the CDR3 is TGTGCCAGCAGCGTAACCCCGGGTAGCAATCAGCCCCAGCATTTT.

The chain recombines TRBV6-2 or TRBV6-3 with TRBJ2-1; D uncertain. Germline V gives CDR1 MNHEY, CDR2 SVGEGT. Between the trimmed V and J ends, which lost 2 bases and 5 bases, there was a span of 19 bases. The CDR3 covers 17 residues. CDR3 bases: TGTGCCAGCAGTTACGACGTCGAGTTTCCCCCCGACAATGAGCAGTTCTTC. Translated: CASSYDVEFPPDNEQFF.

The chain joins TRBV5-1 to TRBJ2-1, with 9 bases fitting TRBD1. With 4 bases clipped from V and 5 bases from J, the junction kept 7 bases outside the gene matches. Germline lookup yields CDR1 SGHRS and CDR2 YFSETQ. The length of the CDR3 is 15 residues. In DNA form, the CDR3 reads TGCGCCAGCAGCCCCCGGGACAGGGCCAACAATGAGCAGTTCTTC. Its protein is CASSPRDRANNEQFF.

The J gene is TRBJ2-1, the V gene TRBV30, with 9 bases identical to TRBD2. J was trimmed by 4 bases and V by 0 bases; bases with no gene match: 10. The CDR3 contains 17 residues. Germline-derived CDR1 and CDR2 are GTSNPN and SVGIG (reference sequence). The CDR3 DNA reads as TGTGCCTGGAGTGTAAAAGGACCTAGCGGGACTTACAATGAGCAGTTCTTC. The encoded protein is CAWSVKGPSGTYNEQFF. The full variable domain, rest sourced from reference TRBV30 and TRBJ2-1, is SQTIHQWPATLVQPVGSPLSLECTVEGTSNPNLYWYRQAAGRGLQLLFYSVGIGQISSEVPQNLSASRPQDRQFILSSKKLLLSDSGFYLCAWSVKGPSGTYNEQFFGPGTRLTVL.

The genes are TRBV15 and TRBJ2-7; perhaps TRBD1 as D (6 bases). V lost 0 bases, J lost 13 bases, and 16 bases lay in between. This CDR3 is 13 amino acids long. Germline CDR1 LNHNV, CDR2 YYDKDF (reference sequence). This chain's CDR3 is CATSRDLTGRPYF. In nucleotides, the CDR3 is TGTGCCACCAGCAGAGATCTAACAGGGCGGCCTTACTTC.

This chain links TRBV15 with TRBJ2-7, with D possibly TRBD1 on 6 matching bases. CDR3 length: 15 residues. CDR1 and CDR2 from the germline V gene are LNHNV and YYDKDF (reference sequence). The V and J ends lost 0 bases and 0 bases respectively, with 9 bases between them. CDR3 amino acids: CATSREWDNSYEQYF. CDR3 coding DNA: TGTGCCACCAGCAGAGAATGGGACAACTCCTACGAGCAGTACTTC.

The rearrangement uses TRBV19 and TRBJ1-2; D remains ambiguous. The length of the CDR3 is 14 residues. Trimming left V 6 bases short and J 8 bases short, with 19 bases between. Germline V gene sequence: CDR1 LNHDA, CDR2 SQIVND (reference sequence). The CDR3 sequence: CASRERGRARGYTF. The CDR3, as DNA: TGTGCCAGTAGGGAGAGAGGACGAGCGAGAGGCTACACCTTC.

V usage is TRBV5-1 and J usage is TRBJ1-2; D gene ambiguous. Germline assignment: CDR1 SGHRS and CDR2 YFSETQ. The CDR3 runs 17 residues. With 2 bases removed from V and 0 bases from J, the gap between germline ends came to 17 bases. The CDR3 loop is CASSFGPGRRSNYGYTF. CDR3 bases: TGCGCCAGCAGCTTCGGGCCTGGTCGCCGTTCTAACTATGGCTACACCTTC.

This clonotype was recorded only once. This chain uses TRBV9 with TRBJ2-3; possibly TRBD1 or TRBD2 for D (6 bases each). This CDR3 has 15 amino acids. V was pared by 4 bases and J by 0 bases, with 12 bases between. The germline gives CDR1 SGDLS, CDR2 YYNGEE. CDR3 sequence: CASSRGGLSTDTQYF. For the CDR3, the DNA is TGTGCCAGCAGCAGAGGGGGGTTAAGCACAGATACGCAGTATTTT.

The rearrangement links TRBV3-1 to TRBJ1-5, with 9 bases aligning to TRBD1. Trimming cost V 1 base and J 6 bases; bases outside gene matches: 7. There are 16 residues in the CDR3. Germline CDR1 and CDR2: LGHDT and YNNKEL (reference sequence). The CDR3 DNA follows: TGTGCCAGCAGCCAAGGTCCGGACAGGGGAGTTCAGCCCCAGCATTTT. Amino acids: CASSQGPDRGVQPQHF.

V is TRBV6-5 and J is TRBJ1-2; maybe TRBD1 (5 bases). CDR3 length: 13 residues. CDR1 is MNHEY and CDR2 is SVGAGI in the germline V gene. Deletions cut 2 bases from V and 6 bases from J, with 10 bases between. The CDR3 region has the DNA TGTGCCAGCAGTTACGGCCAGGGTAATGGCTACACCTTC. Amino acids: CASSYGQGNGYTF.

The chain carries TRBV4-1 and TRBJ1-1, with 9 bases identical to TRBD1. V lost 0 bases to trimming and J lost 4 bases; unmatched junction nucleotides: 3. Germline lookup yields CDR1 MGHRA and CDR2 YSYEKL. The CDR3 runs 15 residues. The CDR3 here is CASSQEETGGTEAFF. DNA of the CDR3: TGCGCCAGCAGCCAAGAGGAGACAGGGGGCACTGAAGCTTTCTTT.

The chain has TRBV2 and TRBJ2-6, with unresolved D. Germline V gives CDR1 SNHLY, CDR2 FYNNEI. This CDR3 region has 15 residues. V was clipped by 11 bases and J by 3 bases, with 17 bases between them. The CDR3 here is CAHLDPAFGANVLTF. CDR3 DNA: TGTGCCCACCTGGACCCGGCTTTTGGGGCCAACGTCCTGACTTTC.

The V gene is TRBV9, the J gene TRBJ1-3; unclear D gene. The germline CDR1 and CDR2 sequences are SGDLS and YYNGEE. The CDR3 contains 11 residues. V lost 0 bases, J lost 7 bases, and 2 bases lay in between. In DNA, the CDR3 is TGTGCCAGCAGCGTAGGTAACACCATATATTTT. It translates to CASSVGNTIYF. Based on the CDR3 plus reference TRBV9 and TRBJ1-3, the full variable domain is DSGVTQTPKHLITATGQRVTLRCSPRSGDLSVYWYQQSLDQGLQFLIQYYNGEERAKGNILERFSAQQFPDLHSELNLSSLELGDSALYFCASSVGNTIYFGEGSWLTVV.

The genes are TRBV5-8 and TRBJ2-5; 9 bases agree with TRBD1. V shed 4 bases, J shed 4 bases, and the junction held 8 bases outside the gene matches. Germline V lookup: CDR1 SGHTS, CDR2 YDEGEE. This CDR3 has 15 residues. In DNA, the CDR3 is TGTGCCAGCAGCGTGGGACAGGGTTCTCGAGAGACCCAGTACTTC. It encodes CASSVGQGSRETQYF.

The CDR3 here is CASSLGPTGQDYGYTF. The CDR3 region has the DNA TGCGCCAGCAGCTTGGGGCCGACAGGGCAGGACTATGGCTACACCTTC. The genes are TRBV5-1 and TRBJ1-2, with 7 nucleotides matching TRBD1. The germline V gene encodes CDR1 SGHRS and CDR2 YFSETQ. The CDR3 consists of 16 residues. After removal of 0 bases from V and 3 bases from J, the junction contained 8 bases not matched to a gene.

This chain links TRBV27 with TRBJ2-3; TRBD2 matches 11 bases. V was clipped by 8 bases and J by 4 bases; unmatched bases: 8. This CDR3 region has 15 residues. Germline CDR1 MNHEY, CDR2 SMNVEV (reference sequence). CDR3 sequence: CASSTSGSPADTQYF. The CDR3, as DNA: TGTGCCAGCTCAACTAGCGGGAGTCCCGCAGATACGCAGTATTTT.

This chain links TRBV18 with TRBJ2-4; D gene uncertain. Germline CDR1 KGHSH, CDR2 LQKENI. V lost 8 bases, J lost 5 bases, and 13 bases lay in between. The CDR3 extends over 13 amino acids. CDR3 sequence: CASHSEPQNIQYF. The CDR3 coding sequence is TGTGCCAGCCACTCGGAACCCCAAAACATTCAGTACTTC.

This sequence joins TRBV7-9 and TRBJ1-4; D remains unclear. V was clipped by 5 bases and J by 9 bases, with 13 bases between them. Germline V lookup: CDR1 SEHNR, CDR2 FQNEAQ (reference sequence). The CDR3 has 13 residues. The CDR3 loop is CASSLGPGKKLFF. The DNA of the CDR3 is TGTGCCAGCAGCCTAGGCCCCGGGAAAAAACTGTTTTTT.

The chain combines TRBV20-1 with TRBJ2-7, with D tentatively TRBD2 (6 bases). In germline, CDR1 is DFQATT, CDR2 SNEGSKA (reference sequence). Trimming took 5 bases from V and 6 from J, leaving 14 bases between them. The CDR3 is 12 residues long. CDR3 protein: CSASMGGSEQYF. The DNA of the CDR3 is TGCAGTGCTTCCATGGGGGGAAGCGAGCAGTACTTC.

CDR3 sequence: CATSWTSGGSGEQYF. CDR3 in DNA: TGTGCCACCAGCTGGACTAGCGGGGGGAGTGGCGAGCAGTACTTC. The chain has TRBV15 and TRBJ2-7, with TRBD2 matching over 14 bases. Trimming at V came to 5 bases and at J to 6 bases, leaving 6 bases not matched to a gene. This CDR3 contains 15 residues. Germline assignment: CDR1 LNHNV and CDR2 YYDKDF (reference sequence).

This sequence joins TRBV12-3 or TRBV12-4 and TRBJ2-6; D possibly corresponds to TRBD1 (6 bases). The V gene lost 2 bases and the J gene lost 0 bases, with 17 bases spanning the gap. This CDR3 is 19 amino acids long. The CDR3 sequence is CASSLSRGISLSGANVLTF. In DNA form, the CDR3 reads TGTGCCAGCAGTTTAAGTAGGGGGATTTCTCTCTCTGGGGCCAACGTCCTGACTTTC.

The chain employs TRBV12-3 or TRBV12-4 and TRBJ2-3; TRBD2 aligns across 11 bases. V was clipped by 5 bases and J by 6 bases; unmatched bases: 16. There are 18 residues in the CDR3. DNA of the CDR3: TGTGCCAGCAGTCCCCGAATGGTCCTAGCGGGAGGTTGGGATACGCAGTATTTT. This sequence encodes CASSPRMVLAGGWDTQYF.

This sequence joins TRBV4-1 and TRBJ1-1; 12 bases are shared with TRBD1. Per the germline V gene, CDR1 is MGHRA and CDR2 is YSYEKL. The CDR3 loop spans 18 amino acids. The J segment lost 4 bases and the V segment lost 2 bases, leaving 11 bases of the junction unmatched. DNA of the CDR3: TGCGCCAGCAGCCAACAGGCGGGGACAGGGGGCAGGTTCACTGAAGCTTTCTTT. It is translated as CASSQQAGTGGRFTEAFF.

This clonotype appeared a few times. The rearrangement joins TRBV6-5 to TRBJ1-2; D gene uncertain. Germline values: CDR1 MNHEY, CDR2 SVGAGI. V lost 0 bases and J 8 bases, leaving 10 bases between the germline ends. This CDR3 region has 13 residues. CDR3 sequence reads: CASSYSSSTGYTF. CDR3 sequence (DNA): TGTGCCAGCAGTTACTCGTCCAGTACCGGCTACACCTTC.

This clonotype was detected once. The chain combines TRBV11-3 with TRBJ2-1; the match to TRBD1 covers 9 bases. V shed 1 base and J 8 bases; nucleotides not matched to a gene: 6. Germline V gives CDR1 SGHNT, CDR2 YENEEA. The CDR3 has 15 amino acids. The CDR3 DNA sequence: TGTGCCAGCAGCTTAGCGGGACAGGGCCCCGATGAGCAGTTCTTC. It codes for CASSLAGQGPDEQFF.

The V gene is TRBV7-9, the J gene TRBJ2-1; the D is unclear. The CDR3 consists of 14 residues. V was cut by 5 bases and J by 6 bases, with 14 bases left in between. The V gene's germline CDR1 is SEHNR and CDR2 FQNEAQ (reference sequence). CDR3: CASSPAGLGNEQFF. The CDR3 DNA is TGTGCCAGCAGCCCGGCCGGGCTCGGCAATGAGCAGTTCTTC.

This sequence joins TRBV5-6 and TRBJ1-1; D gene uncertain. CDR1 and CDR2 (germline): SGHDT, YYEEEE. CDR3 length equals 15 residues. With 4 bases removed from V and 3 bases from J, the gap between germline ends came to 16 bases. Here the CDR3 DNA reads TGTGCCAGCAGCCCCTTTAAGGGCGCGGACACTGAAGCTTTCTTT. Protein: CASSPFKGADTEAFF.